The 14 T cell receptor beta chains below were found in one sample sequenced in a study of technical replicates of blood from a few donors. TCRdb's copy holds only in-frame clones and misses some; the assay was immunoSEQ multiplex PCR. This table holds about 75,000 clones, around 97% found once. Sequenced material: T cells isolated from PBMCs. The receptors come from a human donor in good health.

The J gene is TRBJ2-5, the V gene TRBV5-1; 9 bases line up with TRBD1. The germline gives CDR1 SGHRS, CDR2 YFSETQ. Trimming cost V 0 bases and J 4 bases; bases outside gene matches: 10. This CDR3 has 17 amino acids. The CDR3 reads CASSLGPKQTGGETQYF. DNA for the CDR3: TGCGCCAGCAGCTTGGGGCCCAAACAGACAGGGGGAGAGACCCAGTACTTC.

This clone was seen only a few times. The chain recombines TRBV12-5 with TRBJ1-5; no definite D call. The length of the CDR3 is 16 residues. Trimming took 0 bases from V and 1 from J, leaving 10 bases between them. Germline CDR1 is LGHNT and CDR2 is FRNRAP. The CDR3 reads CASGLVLVGSNQPQHF. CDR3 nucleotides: TGTGCTAGTGGTTTGGTCCTCGTTGGCAGCAATCAGCCCCAGCATTTT. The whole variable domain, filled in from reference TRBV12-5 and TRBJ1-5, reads DARVTQTPRHKVTEMGQEVTMRCQPILGHNTVFWYRQTMMQGLELLAYFRNRAPLDDSGMPKDRFSAEMPDATLATLKIQPSEPRDSAVYFCASGLVLVGSNQPQHFGDGTRLSIL.

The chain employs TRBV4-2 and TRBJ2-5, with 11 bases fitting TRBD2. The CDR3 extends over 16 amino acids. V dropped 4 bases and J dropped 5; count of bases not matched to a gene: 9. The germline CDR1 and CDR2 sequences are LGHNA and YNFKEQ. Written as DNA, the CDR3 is TGTGCCAGCAGCCTCCGACTAGCGGGGAGTCGTGAGACCCAGTACTTC. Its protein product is CASSLRLAGSRETQYF.

CDR3 amino acids: CASSLYGGGGKLFF. The CDR3 DNA is TGTGCCAGCAGTTTATATGGGGGCGGTGGAAAACTGTTTTTT. The V and J genes are TRBV27 and TRBJ1-4; possible D gene TRBD1, 6 bases. This CDR3 contains 14 residues. V lost 1 base and J 10 bases, leaving 13 bases between the germline ends. Germline CDR1 reads MNHEY; CDR2 reads SMNVEV (reference sequence).

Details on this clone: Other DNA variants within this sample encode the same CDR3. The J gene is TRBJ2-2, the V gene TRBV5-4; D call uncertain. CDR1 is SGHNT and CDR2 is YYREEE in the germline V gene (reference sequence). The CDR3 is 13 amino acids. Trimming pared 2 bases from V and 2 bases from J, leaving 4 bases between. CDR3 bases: TGTGCCAGCAGCTTCCAAAACACCGGGGAGCTGTTTTTT. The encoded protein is CASSFQNTGELFF.

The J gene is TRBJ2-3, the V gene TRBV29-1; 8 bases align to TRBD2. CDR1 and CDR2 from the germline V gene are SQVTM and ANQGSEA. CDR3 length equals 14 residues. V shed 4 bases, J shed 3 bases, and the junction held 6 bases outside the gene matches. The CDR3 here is CSVVVQRGTDTQYF. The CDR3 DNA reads TGCAGCGTTGTTGTACAGCGGGGGACAGATACGCAGTATTTT.

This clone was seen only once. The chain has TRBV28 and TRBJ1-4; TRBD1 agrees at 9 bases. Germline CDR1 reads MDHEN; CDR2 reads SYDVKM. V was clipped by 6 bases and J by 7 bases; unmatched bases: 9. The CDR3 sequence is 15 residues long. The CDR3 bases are TGTGCCAGCAGCTCTCCGGGACAGGGAGGTGAAAAACTGTTTTTT. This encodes CASSSPGQGGEKLFF.

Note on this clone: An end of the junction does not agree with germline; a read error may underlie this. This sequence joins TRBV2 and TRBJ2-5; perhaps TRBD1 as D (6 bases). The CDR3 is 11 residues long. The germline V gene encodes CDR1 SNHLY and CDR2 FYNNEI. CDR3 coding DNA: TGTGCCAGCAGTGTTTTCAGAGGGGGAGACTTC. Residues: CASSVFRGGDF.

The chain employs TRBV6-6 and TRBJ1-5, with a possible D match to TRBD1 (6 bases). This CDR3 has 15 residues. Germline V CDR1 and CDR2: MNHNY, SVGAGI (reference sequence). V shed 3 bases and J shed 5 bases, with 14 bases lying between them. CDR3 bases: TGTGCCAGCAGTTATACTCAGGGGAGGGATCAGCCCCAGCATTTT. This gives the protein CASSYTQGRDQPQHF.

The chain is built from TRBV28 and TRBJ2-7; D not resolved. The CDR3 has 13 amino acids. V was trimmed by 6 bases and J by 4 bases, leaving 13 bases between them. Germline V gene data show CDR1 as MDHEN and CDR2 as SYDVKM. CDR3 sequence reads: CASRAAVFYEQYF. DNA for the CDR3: TGTGCCAGCAGGGCCGCGGTTTTTTACGAGCAGTACTTC.

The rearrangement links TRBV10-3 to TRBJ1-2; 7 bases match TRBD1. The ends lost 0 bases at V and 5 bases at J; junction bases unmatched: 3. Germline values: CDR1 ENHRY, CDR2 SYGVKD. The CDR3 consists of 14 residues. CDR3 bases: TGTGCCATCAGTGAGTCGATACAGGGGTATGGCTACACCTTC. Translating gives CAISESIQGYGYTF.

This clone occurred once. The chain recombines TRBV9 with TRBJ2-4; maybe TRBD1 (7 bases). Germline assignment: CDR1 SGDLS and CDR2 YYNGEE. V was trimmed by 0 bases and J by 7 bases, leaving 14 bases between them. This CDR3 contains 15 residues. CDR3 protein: CASSVVSGGTNIQYF. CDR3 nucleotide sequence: TGTGCCAGCAGCGTAGTCTCAGGGGGGACTAACATTCAGTACTTC.

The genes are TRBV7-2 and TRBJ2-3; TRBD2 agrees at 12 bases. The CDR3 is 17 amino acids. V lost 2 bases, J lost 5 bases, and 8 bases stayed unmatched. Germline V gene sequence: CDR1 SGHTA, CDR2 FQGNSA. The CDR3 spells CASSLSLAGGPGDTQYF. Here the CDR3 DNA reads TGTGCCAGCAGCTTATCTCTAGCGGGAGGGCCGGGAGATACGCAGTATTTT.

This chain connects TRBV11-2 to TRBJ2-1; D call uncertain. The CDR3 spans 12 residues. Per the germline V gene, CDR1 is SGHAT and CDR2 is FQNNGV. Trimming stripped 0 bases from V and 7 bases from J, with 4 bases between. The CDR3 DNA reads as TGTGCCAGCAGCTTAGATCCAAATGAGCAGTTCTTC. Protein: CASSLDPNEQFF.